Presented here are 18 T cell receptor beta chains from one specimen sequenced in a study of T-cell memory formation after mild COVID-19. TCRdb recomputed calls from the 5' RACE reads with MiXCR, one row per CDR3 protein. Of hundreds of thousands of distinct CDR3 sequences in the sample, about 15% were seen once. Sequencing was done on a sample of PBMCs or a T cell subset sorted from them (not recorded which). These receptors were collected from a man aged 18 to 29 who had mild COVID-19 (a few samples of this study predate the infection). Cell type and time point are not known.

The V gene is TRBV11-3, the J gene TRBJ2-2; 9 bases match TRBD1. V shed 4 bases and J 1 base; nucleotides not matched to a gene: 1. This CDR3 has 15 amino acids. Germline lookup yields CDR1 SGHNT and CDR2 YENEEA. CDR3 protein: CASSWTGVNTGELFF. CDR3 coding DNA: TGTGCCAGCAGCTGGACAGGGGTGAACACCGGGGAGCTGTTTTTT.

The CDR3 sequence is CATRAVLNTGELFF. Here the CDR3 DNA reads TGTGCCACTAGGGCGGTATTGAACACCGGGGAGCTGTTTTTT. The J gene is TRBJ2-2, the V gene TRBV5-5; D is undetermined. Trimming stripped 9 bases from V and 1 base from J, with 13 bases between. The CDR3 extends over 14 amino acids. The germline V gene has CDR1 SGHKS and CDR2 YYEKEE (reference sequence). The whole variable domain, remainder taken from reference TRBV5-5 and TRBJ2-2, is DAGVTQSPTHLIKTRGQQVTLRCSPISGHKSVSWYQQVLGQGPQFIFQYYEKEERGRGNFPDRFSARQFPNYSSELNVNALLLGDSALYLCATRAVLNTGELFFGEGSRLTVL.

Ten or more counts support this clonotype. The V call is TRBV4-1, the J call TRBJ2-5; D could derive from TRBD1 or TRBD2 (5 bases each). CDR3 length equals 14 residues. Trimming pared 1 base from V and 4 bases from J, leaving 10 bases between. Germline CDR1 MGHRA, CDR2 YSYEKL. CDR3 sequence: CASSQGNGAETQYF. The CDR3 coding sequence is TGCGCCAGCAGCCAAGGGAACGGGGCAGAGACCCAGTACTTC.

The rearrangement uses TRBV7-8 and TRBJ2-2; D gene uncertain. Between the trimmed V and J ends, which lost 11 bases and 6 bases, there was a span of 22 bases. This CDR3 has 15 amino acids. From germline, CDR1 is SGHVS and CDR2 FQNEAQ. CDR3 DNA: TGTGCCTCCACGGTGGGCAGCTCATTACCCGGGGAGCTGTTTTTT. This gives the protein CASTVGSSLPGELFF.

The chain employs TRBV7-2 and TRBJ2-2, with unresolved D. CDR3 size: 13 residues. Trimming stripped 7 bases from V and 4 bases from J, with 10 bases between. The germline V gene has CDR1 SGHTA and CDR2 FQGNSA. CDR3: CASNSDRTGELFF. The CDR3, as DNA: TGTGCCAGCAACTCCGACCGCACCGGGGAGCTGTTTTTT.

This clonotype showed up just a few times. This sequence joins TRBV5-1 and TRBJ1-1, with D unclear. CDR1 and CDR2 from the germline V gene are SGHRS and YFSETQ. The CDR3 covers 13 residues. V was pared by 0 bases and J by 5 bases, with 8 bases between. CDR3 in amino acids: CASSLDEGTEAFF. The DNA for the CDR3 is TGCGCCAGCAGCTTGGACGAGGGAACTGAAGCTTTCTTT.

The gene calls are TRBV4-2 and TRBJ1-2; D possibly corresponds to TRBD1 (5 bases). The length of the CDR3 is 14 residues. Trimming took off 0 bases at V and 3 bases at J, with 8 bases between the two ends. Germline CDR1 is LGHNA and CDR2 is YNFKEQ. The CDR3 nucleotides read TGTGCCAGCAGCCAAGACAGGGTGGACTATGGCTACACCTTC. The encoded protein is CASSQDRVDYGYTF.

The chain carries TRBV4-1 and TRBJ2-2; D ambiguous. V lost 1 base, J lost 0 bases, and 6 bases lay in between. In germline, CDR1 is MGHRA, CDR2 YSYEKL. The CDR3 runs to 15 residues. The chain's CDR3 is CASSQGTPNTGELFF. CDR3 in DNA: TGCGCCAGCAGCCAAGGGACCCCGAACACCGGGGAGCTGTTTTTT.

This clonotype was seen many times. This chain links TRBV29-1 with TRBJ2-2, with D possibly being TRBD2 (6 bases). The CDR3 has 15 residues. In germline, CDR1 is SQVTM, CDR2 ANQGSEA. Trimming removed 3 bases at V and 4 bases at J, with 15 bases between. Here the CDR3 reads CSVDGARGSTGELFF. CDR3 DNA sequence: TGCAGCGTTGATGGGGCTCGGGGGAGCACCGGGGAGCTGTTTTTT.

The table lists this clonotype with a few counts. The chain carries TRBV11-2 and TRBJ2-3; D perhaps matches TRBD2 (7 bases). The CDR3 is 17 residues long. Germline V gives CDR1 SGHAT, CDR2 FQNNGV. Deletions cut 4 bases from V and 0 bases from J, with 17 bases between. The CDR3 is CASSSRGRGASTDTQYF. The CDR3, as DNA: TGTGCCAGCAGCTCCCGAGGCCGGGGGGCTAGCACAGATACGCAGTATTTT.

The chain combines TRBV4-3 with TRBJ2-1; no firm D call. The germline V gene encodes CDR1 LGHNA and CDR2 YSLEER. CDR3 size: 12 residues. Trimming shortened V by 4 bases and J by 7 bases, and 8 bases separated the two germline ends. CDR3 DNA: TGCGCCAGCAGCCCTGACACAAATGAGCAGTTCTTC. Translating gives CASSPDTNEQFF.

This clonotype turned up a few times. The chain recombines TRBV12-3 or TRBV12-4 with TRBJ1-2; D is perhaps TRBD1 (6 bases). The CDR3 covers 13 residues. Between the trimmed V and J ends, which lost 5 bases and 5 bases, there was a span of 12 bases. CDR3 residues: CASSLRGRYGYTF. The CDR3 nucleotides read TGTGCCAGCAGTCTCAGGGGTCGGTATGGCTACACCTTC.

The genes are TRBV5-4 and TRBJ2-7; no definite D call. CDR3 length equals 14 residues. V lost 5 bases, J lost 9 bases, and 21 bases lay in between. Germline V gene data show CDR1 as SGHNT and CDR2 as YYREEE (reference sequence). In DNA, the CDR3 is TGTGCCAGCAGGGCAGAAGGCCATTACGAGTGGCAGTACGTC. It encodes CASRAEGHYEWQYV.

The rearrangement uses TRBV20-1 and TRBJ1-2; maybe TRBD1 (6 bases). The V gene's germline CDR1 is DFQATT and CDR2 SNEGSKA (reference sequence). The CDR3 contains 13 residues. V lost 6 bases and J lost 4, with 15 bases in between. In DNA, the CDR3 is TGCAGTGCCCCAGGACAGTTCTCCTATGGCTACACCTTC. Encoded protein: CSAPGQFSYGYTF.

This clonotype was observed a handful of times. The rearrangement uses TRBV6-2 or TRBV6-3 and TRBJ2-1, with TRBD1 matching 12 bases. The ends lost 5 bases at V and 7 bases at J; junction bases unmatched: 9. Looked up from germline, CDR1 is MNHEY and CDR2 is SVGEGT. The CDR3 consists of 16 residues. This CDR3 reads CASSVRDRGLRNEQFF. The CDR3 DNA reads TGTGCCAGCAGTGTACGGGACAGGGGGCTTCGGAATGAGCAGTTCTTC.

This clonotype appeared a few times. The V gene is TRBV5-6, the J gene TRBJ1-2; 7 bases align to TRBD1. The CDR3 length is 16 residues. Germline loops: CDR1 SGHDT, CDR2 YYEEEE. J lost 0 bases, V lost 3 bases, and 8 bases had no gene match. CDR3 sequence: CASSSRQGLTNYGYTF. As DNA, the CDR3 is TGTGCCAGCAGCTCCCGACAGGGACTAACTAACTATGGCTACACCTTC.

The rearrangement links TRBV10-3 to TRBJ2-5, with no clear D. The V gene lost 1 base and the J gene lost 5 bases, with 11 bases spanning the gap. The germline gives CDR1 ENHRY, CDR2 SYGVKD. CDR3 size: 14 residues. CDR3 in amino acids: CAISEFSGLETQYF. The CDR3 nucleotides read TGTGCCATCAGTGAGTTTTCGGGTCTGGAGACCCAGTACTTC.

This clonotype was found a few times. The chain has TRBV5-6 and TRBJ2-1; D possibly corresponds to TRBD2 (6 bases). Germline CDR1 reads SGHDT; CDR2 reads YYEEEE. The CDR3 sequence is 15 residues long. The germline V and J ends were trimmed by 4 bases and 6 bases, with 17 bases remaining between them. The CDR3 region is CASSGSGLSGNEQFF. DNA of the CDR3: TGTGCCAGCAGCGGGTCGGGACTGAGCGGCAATGAGCAGTTCTTC.